One and the same sample provided the 8 T cell receptor beta chains below, sequenced in a study of T-cell reconstitution after alpha-beta-depleted transplantation in children. Preparation of the TCRbeta library used unique molecular identifiers. TCRdb redid the calling of the PCR reads with MiXCR, one entry per CDR3 protein. The table lists around 680,000 distinct CDR3 sequences, roughly 17% of them singletons. The sequencing here drew on PBMCs from the stem cell graft donor, taken from the stem cell graft. These receptors came from a human donor who donated a stem cell graft to a child with acute myeloid leukemia.

This clonotype was seen many times. The chain uses TRBV20-1 and TRBJ2-1; D is unclear. The germline gives CDR1 DFQATT, CDR2 SNEGSKA (reference sequence). Trimming left V 5 bases short and J 6 bases short, with 8 bases between. This CDR3 has 11 residues. The CDR3 bases are TGCAGTGCTGAGTGGGCCAATGAGCAGTTCTTC. This codes for CSAEWANEQFF.

This clonotype was counted many times. The rearrangement uses TRBV5-6 and TRBJ1-1; D is possibly TRBD1 (5 bases). Germline-derived CDR1 and CDR2 are SGHDT and YYEEEE. Trimming removed 6 bases from V and 5 bases from J, with 14 bases in between. CDR3 size: 13 residues. As DNA, the CDR3 is TGTGCCAGCATCCAGGGATTGGAAACTGAAGCTTTCTTT. Translating gives CASIQGLETEAFF.

This clonotype appeared many times. This sequence joins TRBV7-9 and TRBJ1-1, with unresolved D. Trimming removed 5 bases from V and 4 bases from J, with 17 bases in between. The CDR3 runs 15 residues. Germline CDR1 is SEHNR and CDR2 is FQNEAQ (reference sequence). This chain's CDR3 is CASSVGGSWITEAFF. The CDR3 DNA sequence: TGTGCCAGCAGCGTTGGAGGGAGTTGGATCACTGAAGCTTTCTTT. The whole variable domain, filled in from reference TRBV7-9 and TRBJ1-1, reads DTGVSQNPRHKITKRGQNVTFRCDPISEHNRLYWYRQTLGQGPEFLTYFQNEAQLEKSRLLSDRFSAERPKGSFSTLEIQRTEQGDSAMYLCASSVGGSWITEAFFGQGTRLTVV.

The chain employs TRBV7-2 and TRBJ1-2, with 8 nucleotides matching TRBD1. Germline V gene data show CDR1 as SGHTA and CDR2 as FQGNSA. The J segment lost 6 bases and the V segment lost 5 bases, leaving 8 bases of the junction unmatched. This CDR3 is built from 14 residues. CDR3 DNA: TGTGCCAGCAGCCGTTCCGGGACAGGAGATGGCTACACCTTC. Translating gives CASSRSGTGDGYTF. The variable domain in full, with the rest retrieved from reference TRBV7-2 and TRBJ1-2, is GAGVSQSPSNKVTEKGKDVELRCDPISGHTALYWYRQSLGQGLEFLIYFQGNSAPDKSGLPSDRFSAERTGGSVSTLTIQRTQQEDSAVYLCASSRSGTGDGYTFGSGTRLTVV.

This clonotype was detected many times. The V gene is TRBV20-1, the J gene TRBJ2-7, with no clear D. This CDR3 region has 14 residues. Germline assignment: CDR1 DFQATT and CDR2 SNEGSKA (reference sequence). The ends were cut back, 0 bases at V and 5 bases at J, with 14 bases in the middle. Here the CDR3 DNA reads TGCAGTGCTAGAGAAGGGCTAGATTGGGACGAGCAGTACTTC. This sequence encodes CSAREGLDWDEQYF.

V is TRBV20-1 and J is TRBJ1-6, with D perhaps matching TRBD1 (6 bases). The CDR3 spans 14 residues. Trimming removed 1 base from V and 8 bases from J, with 12 bases in between. Per the germline V gene, CDR1 is DFQATT and CDR2 is SNEGSKA (reference sequence). The CDR3 reads CSARGQVKHSPLHF. CDR3 sequence (DNA): TGCAGTGCTAGAGGACAGGTGAAACATTCACCCCTCCACTTT.

In regard to this clonotype: This may be a read error, as it is one base from a much larger clone. This rearrangement joins TRBV20-1 to TRBJ2-6; tentatively, D is TRBD1 or TRBD2 (5 bases each). Germline V gene sequence: CDR1 DFQATT, CDR2 SNEGSKA (reference sequence). CDR3 length: 12 residues. CDR3 loop: CSANTGASVLTF. CDR3 nucleotide sequence: TGCAGTGCTAACACCGGGGCCAGCGTCCTGACTTTC.

This clonotype occurred many times. The chain couples TRBV4-3 to TRBJ2-1; 15 nucleotides match TRBD2. From germline, CDR1 is LGHNA and CDR2 YSLEER. The ends lost 4 bases at V and 1 base at J; junction bases unmatched: 5. The CDR3 extends over 18 amino acids. Here the CDR3 DNA reads TGCGCCAGCAGCCCAGGACTAGCGGGGGGGCCGTCCTACAATGAGCAGTTCTTC. This translates into CASSPGLAGGPSYNEQFF.